This T cell receptor (beta chain) comes out of a study of PD-1 blockade in classical Hodgkin lymphoma. Study-wide points: Newly diagnosed patients and complete responders had comparable diversity at baseline. Unlike CD8+ TCR diversity, which did not rise significantly by C4D1, CD4+ TCR diversity did.

The time point was: cycle 4 day 1 (C4D1), after more than 5 weeks of nivolumab. Each patient experienced a relapse that followed autologous stem cell transplantation, and brentuximab vedotin exposure varied. Best response was recorded as complete response, partial response or progressive disease. Method: immunoSEQ multiplex PCR; TCRdb's copy keeps in-frame clones and lacks some. This sample has tens of thousands of clones, with more than 75% found just once. Per the germline V gene, CDR1 is GTSNPN and CDR2 is SVGIG (reference sequence). The CDR3 is made up of 15 amino acids. V was pared by 0 bases and J by 4 bases, with 4 bases of the junction left unmatched. A word on this clone: Its specificity is not known.

V and J are TRBV30 and TRBJ1-5; TRBD1 matches at 9 bases. Sequences were derived from peripheral blood mononuclear cells (PBMCs), sampled before the fourth cycle of nivolumab. The TCR comes from a human donor with classical Hodgkin lymphoma. This chain's CDR3 is CAWSVIGQGNQPQHF. The DNA of the CDR3 is TGTGCCTGGAGTGTAATAGGACAGGGGAATCAGCCCCAGCATTTT. Looking up the rest from reference TRBV30 and TRBJ1-5 gives the full variable domain: SQTIHQWPATLVQPVGSPLSLECTVEGTSNPNLYWYRQAAGRGLQLLFYSVGIGQISSEVPQNLSASRPQDRQFILSSKKLLLSDSGFYLCAWSVIGQGNQPQHFGDGTRLSIL.